These T cell receptor beta chains were read from a single sample in a study of cytomegalovirus exposure and HLA in healthy donors. Libraries were prepared by immunoSEQ multiplex PCR; TCRdb keeps only in-frame clonotypes and omits some of them. The profile shows around 150,000 clones, roughly 76% of them singletons. The specimen was PBMCs. The origin of the receptors is a man in his late teens or twenties in good health and CMV-seronegative. Each CDR3 is given with its conserved first and last residue. The order of the fields is D gene, J gene, clone size, CDR3 length, V gene, CDR3 protein, CDR3 DNA. A D gene is named only where the DNA matches it firmly. The size entry is marked missing in some rows and otherwise reads once, few, many or a size class.

d_gene: .
j_gene: TRBJ1-3
abundance: .
len: 18
v_gene: TRBV5-4
CDR3aa: CASSLAALSGGSGNTIYF
CDR3nt: TGTGCCAGCAGCTTGGCCGCACTCTCCGGTGGCTCTGGAAACACCATATATTTT

d_gene: .
j_gene: TRBJ2-1
abundance: few
len: 12
v_gene: TRBV7-3
CDR3aa: CARLCVSNEQFF
CDR3nt: TGTGCCAGGCTTTGCGTCTCGAATGAGCAGTTCTTC

d_gene: .
j_gene: TRBJ2-5
abundance: .
len: 17
v_gene: TRBV21-1
CDR3aa: CASSKTGGMVKQETQYF
CDR3nt: TGTGCCAGCAGCAAGACAGGGGGGATGGTTAAGCAAGAGACCCAGTACTTC

d_gene: .
j_gene: TRBJ1-1
abundance: many
len: 13
v_gene: TRBV28
CDR3aa: CASSLRLQGKAFF
CDR3nt: TGTGCCAGCAGTTTAAGGCTCCAGGGGAAAGCTTTCTTT

d_gene: .
j_gene: TRBJ2-7
abundance: .
len: 12
v_gene: TRBV28
CDR3aa: CASSSNRDEQYF
CDR3nt: TGTGCCAGCAGTTCAAACAGGGACGAGCAGTACTTC

d_gene: TRBD2
j_gene: TRBJ2-1
abundance: .
len: 18
v_gene: TRBV29-1
CDR3aa: CSVESPARGLASNNEQFF
CDR3nt: TGCAGCGTTGAGTCCCCGGCGAGGGGACTAGCGTCCAACAATGAGCAGTTCTTC

d_gene: .
j_gene: TRBJ1-4
abundance: .
len: 14
v_gene: TRBV13
CDR3aa: CASSFSPEGEVPTF
CDR3nt: TGTGCCAGCAGCTTTTCCCCGGAAGGGGAGGTGCCGACTTTT

d_gene: TRBD2
j_gene: TRBJ2-1
abundance: once
len: 15
v_gene: TRBV30
CDR3aa: CAWRISGSSYNEQFF
CDR3nt: TGTGCCTGGAGGATCAGCGGGAGCTCCTACAATGAGCAGTTCTTC

d_gene: TRBD1
j_gene: TRBJ1-2
abundance: .
len: 16
v_gene: TRBV28
CDR3aa: CASRRWTGGFGYGYTF
CDR3nt: TGTGCCAGCAGAAGATGGACAGGGGGGTTTGGCTATGGCTACACCTTC

d_gene: .
j_gene: TRBJ1-2
abundance: .
len: 14
v_gene: TRBV19
CDR3aa: CASSIGTGNYGYTF
CDR3nt: TGTGCCAGTAGTATCGGTACAGGGAACTATGGCTACACCTTC

d_gene: .
j_gene: TRBJ2-4
abundance: once
len: 14
v_gene: TRBV6-1
CDR3aa: CASRELTEENIQYF
CDR3nt: TGTGCCAGCAGGGAACTGACAGAGGAAAACATTCAGTACTTC

d_gene: TRBD2
j_gene: TRBJ2-1
abundance: .
len: 14
v_gene: TRBV30
CDR3aa: CAWRTSGAPNEQFF
CDR3nt: TGTGCCTGGAGAACTAGCGGGGCTCCCAATGAGCAGTTCTTC

d_gene: .
j_gene: TRBJ2-7
abundance: .
len: 13
v_gene: TRBV7-2
CDR3aa: CASSLLGDYEQYF
CDR3nt: TGTGCCAGCAGCTTACTCGGGGACTACGAGCAGTACTTC

d_gene: .
j_gene: TRBJ1-4
abundance: .
len: 15
v_gene: TRBV25-1
CDR3aa: CASSESWGAGEKLFF
CDR3nt: TGTGCCAGCAGTGAATCGTGGGGAGCGGGTGAAAAACTGTTTTTT

d_gene: .
j_gene: TRBJ1-2
abundance: few
len: 14
v_gene: TRBV6-6
CDR3aa: CASRRGGFDYGYTF
CDR3nt: TGTGCCAGCAGGAGGGGGGGCTTCGATTATGGCTACACCTTC

d_gene: .
j_gene: TRBJ2-7
abundance: .
len: 13
v_gene: TRBV29-1
CDR3aa: CSVGKGRGIEQYF
CDR3nt: TGCAGCGTTGGGAAGGGCCGAGGGATCGAGCAGTACTTC

d_gene: .
j_gene: TRBJ1-1
abundance: few
len: 14
v_gene: TRBV5-8
CDR3aa: CASSLTALNTEAFF
CDR3nt: TGTGCCAGCAGCTTGACAGCTTTAAACACTGAAGCTTTCTTT

d_gene: TRBD1
j_gene: TRBJ2-7
abundance: .
len: 16
v_gene: TRBV6-4
CDR3aa: CASSDSGGQGLYEQYF
CDR3nt: TGTGCCAGCAGTGACTCGGGGGGACAGGGCCTCTACGAGCAGTACTTC

d_gene: .
j_gene: TRBJ2-7
abundance: .
len: 13
v_gene: TRBV7-2
CDR3aa: CASSNRITYEQYF
CDR3nt: TGTGCCAGCAGCAACAGAATTACCTACGAGCAGTACTTC

d_gene: .
j_gene: TRBJ2-7
abundance: few
len: 14
v_gene: TRBV18
CDR3aa: CASSPRGESYEQYF
CDR3nt: TGTGCCAGCTCACCTAGGGGCGAGTCCTACGAGCAGTACTTC

d_gene: TRBD2
j_gene: TRBJ2-3
abundance: .
len: 18
v_gene: TRBV10-1
CDR3aa: CASSENFGASGVTDTQYF
CDR3nt: TGCGCCAGCAGTGAAAACTTCGGGGCTAGCGGGGTCACAGATACGCAGTATTTT

d_gene: TRBD1
j_gene: TRBJ1-4
abundance: once
len: 15
v_gene: TRBV7-6
CDR3aa: CASSLSRDRAEKLFF
CDR3nt: TGTGCCAGCAGCCTAAGTAGGGACAGGGCTGAAAAACTGTTTTTT

d_gene: TRBD2
j_gene: TRBJ2-3
abundance: .
len: 16
v_gene: TRBV4-1
CDR3aa: CASSHTSGSSTDTQYF
CDR3nt: TGCGCCAGCAGCCACACTAGCGGATCTAGCACAGATACGCAGTATTTT

d_gene: TRBD1
j_gene: TRBJ2-3
abundance: .
len: 15
v_gene: TRBV6-1
CDR3aa: CASSEERGRTDTQYF
CDR3nt: TGTGCCAGCAGTGAAGAGAGGGGGCGGACAGATACGCAGTATTTT

d_gene: .
j_gene: TRBJ2-1
abundance: .
len: 18
v_gene: TRBV12-5
CDR3aa: CASGLGGRVQRGINEQFF
CDR3nt: TGTGCTAGTGGTTTGGGGGGGCGTGTTCAACGGGGCATCAATGAGCAGTTCTTC

d_gene: .
j_gene: TRBJ1-5
abundance: .
len: 18
v_gene: TRBV7-8
CDR3aa: CASSLYRESGGLNQPQHF
CDR3nt: TGTGCCAGCAGCTTATATCGGGAGTCCGGGGGGCTGAATCAGCCCCAGCATTTT

d_gene: TRBD1
j_gene: TRBJ2-5
abundance: .
len: 14
v_gene: TRBV7-8
CDR3aa: CASSSGDRAETQYF
CDR3nt: TGTGCCAGCAGCTCAGGGGACAGGGCAGAGACCCAGTACTTC

d_gene: .
j_gene: TRBJ1-1
abundance: .
len: 14
v_gene: TRBV19
CDR3aa: CASSPEWGLTEAFF
CDR3nt: TGTGCCAGTAGTCCGGAGTGGGGGCTCACTGAAGCTTTCTTT

d_gene: .
j_gene: TRBJ1-5
abundance: .
len: 15
v_gene: TRBV5-1
CDR3aa: CASSWTGSYNQPQHF
CDR3nt: TGCGCCAGCAGCTGGACCGGGAGCTATAATCAGCCCCAGCATTTT

d_gene: TRBD2
j_gene: TRBJ2-7
abundance: .
len: 14
v_gene: TRBV14
CDR3aa: CASSQVGGTPKQYF
CDR3nt: TGTGCCAGCAGCCAAGTCGGGGGGACTCCGAAGCAGTACTTC

d_gene: .
j_gene: TRBJ1-1
abundance: once
len: 14
v_gene: TRBV27
CDR3aa: CASSFTLRDTEAFF
CDR3nt: TGTGCCAGCAGTTTTACACTTCGGGACACTGAAGCTTTCTTT

d_gene: TRBD2
j_gene: TRBJ2-7
abundance: few
len: 15
v_gene: TRBV5-4
CDR3aa: CASSLGGLADYEQYF
CDR3nt: TGTGCCAGCAGCTTGGGGGGACTAGCGGACTACGAGCAGTACTTC

d_gene: .
j_gene: TRBJ2-3
abundance: once
len: 16
v_gene: TRBV19
CDR3aa: CASQSGQGSLSSGQYF
CDR3nt: TGTGCCAGTCAATCCGGCCAGGGAAGTTTGAGTTCGGGGCAGTATTTT

d_gene: TRBD2
j_gene: TRBJ2-5
abundance: .
len: 16
v_gene: TRBV5-4
CDR3aa: CASSPRSGGAEETQYF
CDR3nt: TGTGCCAGCAGCCCGCGTAGCGGGGGGGCCGAAGAGACCCAGTACTTC

d_gene: .
j_gene: TRBJ2-2
abundance: .
len: 15
v_gene: TRBV7-3
CDR3aa: CASSHTMEKFGELFF
CDR3nt: TGTGCCAGCAGCCACACAATGGAGAAATTCGGGGAGCTGTTTTTT

d_gene: TRBD2
j_gene: TRBJ2-3
abundance: .
len: 15
v_gene: TRBV6-5
CDR3aa: CASSYAGEGTDTQYF
CDR3nt: TGTGCCAGCAGTTACGCGGGAGAGGGCACAGATACGCAGTATTTT

d_gene: .
j_gene: TRBJ2-4
abundance: .
len: 15
v_gene: TRBV30
CDR3aa: CAWSEQLLAKNIQYF
CDR3nt: TGTGCCTGGAGTGAACAGCTACTAGCCAAAAACATTCAGTACTTC

d_gene: .
j_gene: TRBJ1-4
abundance: .
len: 16
v_gene: TRBV27
CDR3aa: CASSSHTGATNEKLFF
CDR3nt: TGTGCCAGCAGTTCCCACACAGGAGCAACTAATGAAAAACTGTTTTTT

d_gene: .
j_gene: TRBJ1-1
abundance: .
len: 13
v_gene: TRBV7-9
CDR3aa: CASSRGQNTEAFF
CDR3nt: TGTGCCAGCAGCCGCGGACAGAACACTGAAGCTTTCTTT

d_gene: .
j_gene: TRBJ2-1
abundance: .
len: 16
v_gene: TRBV11-2
CDR3aa: CASSRSGVAAYNEQFF
CDR3nt: TGTGCCAGCAGCCGAAGCGGAGTAGCGGCCTACAATGAGCAGTTCTTC

d_gene: .
j_gene: TRBJ1-1
abundance: .
len: 14
v_gene: TRBV18
CDR3aa: CASSPDRKNTEAFF
CDR3nt: TGTGCCAGCTCACCCGACAGAAAGAACACTGAAGCTTTCTTT

d_gene: .
j_gene: TRBJ2-2
abundance: .
len: 17
v_gene: TRBV28
CDR3aa: CASSFFGGRANTGELFF
CDR3nt: TGTGCCAGCAGTTTCTTTGGTGGGAGAGCGAACACCGGGGAGCTGTTTTTT

d_gene: TRBD1
j_gene: TRBJ2-7
abundance: .
len: 15
v_gene: TRBV5-4
CDR3aa: CASSSGQGRFDEQYF
CDR3nt: TGTGCCAGCAGTTCAGGACAGGGCCGATTCGACGAGCAGTACTTC

d_gene: TRBD1
j_gene: TRBJ1-3
abundance: .
len: 14
v_gene: TRBV19
CDR3aa: CATEQGSSGNTIYF
CDR3nt: TGTGCCACAGAACAGGGGAGCTCTGGAAACACCATATATTTT

d_gene: TRBD2
j_gene: TRBJ2-7
abundance: .
len: 15
v_gene: TRBV5-1
CDR3aa: CASSLTSGISYEQYF
CDR3nt: TGCGCCAGCAGCTTGACTAGCGGGATATCCTACGAGCAGTACTTC

d_gene: TRBD1
j_gene: TRBJ2-2
abundance: .
len: 13
v_gene: TRBV19
CDR3aa: CASMTGTSGELFF
CDR3nt: TGTGCCAGTATGACAGGGACCTCCGGGGAGCTGTTTTTT

d_gene: TRBD1
j_gene: TRBJ2-1
abundance: few
len: 13
v_gene: TRBV29-1
CDR3aa: CSDLTGAGNEQFF
CDR3nt: TGCAGCGACCTGACAGGGGCGGGCAATGAGCAGTTCTTC

d_gene: TRBD2
j_gene: TRBJ2-1
abundance: once
len: 15
v_gene: TRBV4-1
CDR3aa: CASRPSGVSYNEQFF
CDR3nt: TGCGCCAGCAGACCTAGCGGGGTCTCCTACAATGAGCAGTTCTTC

d_gene: .
j_gene: TRBJ2-7
abundance: .
len: 11
v_gene: TRBV29-1
CDR3aa: CSGGRGYEQYF
CDR3nt: TGCAGCGGGGGTCGGGGGTACGAGCAGTACTTC

d_gene: .
j_gene: TRBJ2-7
abundance: .
len: 15
v_gene: TRBV15
CDR3aa: CATSRGRASTYEQYF
CDR3nt: TGTGCCACCAGCAGAGGCAGGGCTTCAACCTACGAGCAGTACTTC

d_gene: TRBD2
j_gene: TRBJ2-5
abundance: few
len: 16
v_gene: TRBV10-3
CDR3aa: CAISERLAGIKETQYF
CDR3nt: TGTGCCATCAGTGAGCGGCTAGCGGGGATTAAAGAGACCCAGTACTTC

d_gene: .
j_gene: TRBJ1-5
abundance: .
len: 15
v_gene: TRBV5-4
CDR3aa: CASSFGGDGDQPQHF
CDR3nt: TGTGCCAGCAGCTTCGGAGGGGATGGGGATCAGCCCCAGCATTTT

d_gene: .
j_gene: TRBJ2-3
abundance: .
len: 14
v_gene: TRBV19
CDR3aa: CASSIPGGEGTQYF
CDR3nt: TGTGCCAGTAGTATCCCAGGAGGTGAGGGTACGCAGTATTTT